Each of the 7 T cell receptor beta chains below was sequenced from the same sample in a study of STAT5B mutations in CD4+ large granular lymphocyte leukemia. Sequenced by immunoSEQ multiplex PCR; TCRdb stores in-frame clones only, minus some. The sample has 3,500 to 4,500 clones, roughly 72% seen once. The specimen was PBMCs. These receptors were taken from a man between 65 and 85 years old with CD4+ T-cell large granular lymphocyte leukemia.

This chain joins TRBV6-1 and TRBJ2-2, with D possibly TRBD1 on 6 matching bases. This CDR3 region has 13 residues. V lost 4 bases, J lost 7 bases, and 10 bases lay in between. CDR1 is MNHNS and CDR2 is SASEGT in the germline V gene. CDR3 nucleotides: TGTGCCAGCAGTGGACAGGAGAACGGGGAGCTGTTTTTT. Amino acid sequence: CASSGQENGELFF.

This clone occurred a few times. The chain couples TRBV19 to TRBJ2-7, with TRBD2 matching 13 bases. This CDR3 region has 19 residues. The germline gives CDR1 LNHDA, CDR2 SQIVND (reference sequence). The ends lost 5 bases at V and 3 bases at J; junction bases unmatched: 16. The DNA of the CDR3 is TGTGCCAGTAGTGACTTCGTGACTAGCGGGAGGAAAATTTTCTACGAGCAGTACTTC. Protein product: CASSDFVTSGRKIFYEQYF.

This chain joins TRBV11-2 and TRBJ2-1; 7 bases are shared with TRBD1. The V and J ends lost 6 bases and 3 bases, in that order; junction bases with no gene match: 5. The CDR3 is made up of 14 amino acids. CDR1 SGHAT and CDR2 FQNNGV come from the germline V gene. This CDR3 reads CASRPRGFYNEQFF. The CDR3 nucleotides read TGTGCCAGCAGACCCAGGGGGTTCTACAATGAGCAGTTCTTC.

The rearrangement links TRBV7-8 to TRBJ1-1, with D possibly matching TRBD1 (6 bases). This CDR3 is built from 13 residues. V shed 3 bases and J shed 5 bases, with 10 bases lying between them. CDR1 is SGHVS and CDR2 is FQNEAQ in the germline V gene. CDR3 bases: TGTGCCAGCAGCTTGGGGGGCGGGACTGAAGCTTTCTTT. Translation gives CASSLGGGTEAFF. Full variable domain (remainder filled in from reference TRBV7-8 and TRBJ1-1): GAGVSQSPRYKVAKRGQDVALRCDPISGHVSLFWYQQALGQGPEFLTYFQNEAQLDKSGLPSDRFFAERPEGSVSTLKIQRTQQEDSAVYLCASSLGGGTEAFFGQGTRLTVV.

J is TRBJ1-1 and V is TRBV5-1; D may be TRBD1 (6 bases). This CDR3 has 14 residues. Germline V gene data show CDR1 as SGHRS and CDR2 as YFSETQ. The germline V and J ends were trimmed by 0 bases and 6 bases, with 12 bases remaining between them. CDR3 amino acids: CASSLVGGAAEAFF. In nucleotides, the CDR3 is TGCGCCAGCAGCTTGGTTGGGGGGGCTGCTGAAGCTTTCTTT.

This chain joins TRBV6-1 and TRBJ1-3; no reliable D call. Trimming pared 10 bases from V and 0 bases from J, leaving 7 bases between. CDR3 length: 12 amino acids. Per germline, CDR1 MNHNS and CDR2 SASEGT. The CDR3, as DNA: TGTGCCATCCTCCCCTCTGGAAACACCATATATTTT. It yields the protein CAILPSGNTIYF.

The rearrangement uses TRBV27 and TRBJ2-5, with 9 positions matching TRBD1. CDR1 is MNHEY, CDR2 SMNVEV, per germline (reference sequence). The CDR3 runs to 15 residues. The V and J ends lost 8 bases and 1 base, in that order; junction bases with no gene match: 8. The CDR3 bases are TGTGCCAGCGCATTAACAGGGGGCACCCAAGAGACCCAGTACTTC. The encoded protein is CASALTGGTQETQYF.